This section outlines one TCR beta chain sequence together with its context. Its antigen remains unknown. The source of the sample is a study of T-cell memory formation after mild COVID-19. Study context: Largely donor-specific sequence clusters came from two donors. Notes on the study in general: There was a balanced CD4/CD8 profile in clones contracting day 15 to 85, and later expanders leaned CD4+. Memory from before infection featured some responding clones, which suggests cross-reactive memory joined. Contracting clones localized mainly to CM and EM when CD4+ and mainly to EMRA when CD8+.

TCRdb analysed the 5' RACE reads with MiXCR anew, one entry per CDR3 protein. The sample has around 300,000 distinct CDR3 sequences, about 13% seen once. Germline values: CDR1 LGHNA, CDR2 YSLEER. The CDR3 has 17 residues. J lost 1 base, V lost 0 bases, and 3 bases had no gene match. This chain links TRBV4-3 with TRBJ2-2; 9 nucleotides match TRBD1. The sample consisted of PBMCs or a T cell subset sorted from them (not recorded which). This clonotype was sampled from a man in his late teens or twenties who had mild COVID-19 (a few samples of this study predate the infection). Cell type and time point are not known. CDR3 coding DNA: TGCGCCAGCAGCCAAGAGACAGGGGGACGGAACACCGGGGAGCTGTTTTTT. Protein sequence: CASSQETGGRNTGELFF.